The sequence of this T cell receptor (beta chain) was determined in a study of blood T cell repertoires in COVID-19. Study-level background: Samples of COVID-19 (acute and convalescent) were obtained from the United States, Italy and Spain. From T cells, B-cell-depleted T cells, or PBMCs came the material, which was cDNA or gDNA.

A single count supports this clone. Per the original data handling: Cell counts per sample came from amplifying reference gene primers. Sequenced by immunoSEQ multiplex PCR; TCRdb stores in-frame clones only, minus some. V, J and clone size reflect that table, while D and trimming were determined from the DNA. The profile covers 88,000 or so clones, with less than 90% appearing a single time and 3.8% taken by the ten largest. The sample consisted of peripheral blood. This receptor was obtained from a man in his fifties or sixties with acute or convalescent COVID-19.

CDR3 loop: CASSLLGGGKNIQYF. The DNA of the CDR3 is TGCGCCAGCAGCCTCCTGGGCGGGGGCAAAAACATTCAGTACTTC. The J gene is TRBJ2-4, the V gene TRBV4-1; 7 positions agree with TRBD2. Per the germline V gene, CDR1 is MGHRA and CDR2 is YSYEKL. Germline trimming cut 4 bases from V and 3 bases from J; bases unmatched to any gene: 6. CDR3 length: 15 residues.